Shown below are 16 T cell receptor beta chains from a single sample sequenced in a study of cytomegalovirus exposure and HLA in healthy donors. Profiling relied on immunoSEQ multiplex PCR, and the TCRdb table lists in-frame clones only, not all of them. The profile shows roughly 75,000 clones, about 94% of them singletons. Material: PBMCs. The receptors here all came from a man in his late teens or twenties in good health and CMV-seropositive.

The chain recombines TRBV5-1 with TRBJ2-1; 9 bases map to TRBD2. CDR3 length: 16 residues. Per germline, CDR1 SGHRS and CDR2 YFSETQ. V was clipped by 4 bases and J by 12 bases; unmatched bases: 17. CDR3 protein: CASSQIGPAGGAGQFF. The DNA for the CDR3 is TGCGCCAGCAGCCAGATTGGGCCAGCGGGGGGTGCGGGGCAGTTCTTC. Combining the CDR3 with reference TRBV5-1 and TRBJ2-1 gives the whole variable domain KAGVTQTPRYLIKTRGQQVTLSCSPISGHRSVSWYQQTPGQGLQFLFEYFSETQRNKGNFPGRFSGRQFSNSRSEMNVSTLELGDSALYLCASSQIGPAGGAGQFFGPGTRLTVL.

This clone was counted a single time. V usage is TRBV4-1 and J usage is TRBJ1-5; D not certain. This CDR3 is built from 15 residues. The V gene lost 3 bases and the J gene lost 7 bases, with 16 bases spanning the gap. Germline CDR1 and CDR2: MGHRA and YSYEKL. CDR3 in DNA: TGCGCCAGCAGCCATCCAGGACTGCGAAGACAGCCCCAGCATTTT. This gives the protein CASSHPGLRRQPQHF.

V gene TRBV6-6 combines with J gene TRBJ2-7; TRBD2 is a possible D gene (6 bases). The CDR3 totals 14 residues. Germline CDR1 is MNHNY and CDR2 is SVGAGI (reference sequence). V lost 6 bases to trimming and J lost 9 bases, with 21 bases between them. DNA for the CDR3: TGTGCCAGCAGCCCGGTCGGGAGTACGTCGTGGCAGTACTTC. Residues: CASSPVGSTSWQYF.

This rearrangement joins TRBV5-4 to TRBJ2-5; 11 bases align to TRBD2. The CDR3 contains 16 residues. V lost 0 bases and J lost 5; bases outside the gene matches: 6. Germline CDR1 reads SGHNT; CDR2 reads YYREEE (reference sequence). DNA for the CDR3: TGTGCCAGCAGCTTGGTAGTAGCGGGGGGGCGCGAGACCCAGTACTTC. It yields the protein CASSLVVAGGRETQYF.

The chain employs TRBV6-6 and TRBJ1-1, with 9 bases matching TRBD1. The V gene end was trimmed by 5 bases and the J gene end by 6 bases; junction bases not matched to a gene: 10. Germline V gives CDR1 MNHNY, CDR2 SVGAGI (reference sequence). The CDR3 spans 15 residues. CDR3 in DNA: TGTGCCAGCAGTACGCCGGACAGGGGTATGGCTGAAGCTTTCTTT. Encoded protein: CASSTPDRGMAEAFF.

The chain combines TRBV25-1 with TRBJ2-1, with D perhaps TRBD1 (6 bases). The CDR3 is 12 amino acids. V was clipped by 4 bases and J by 10 bases, with 11 bases between them. Germline CDR1 is MGHDK and CDR2 is SYGVNS. The CDR3, as DNA: TGTGCCAGCAGTGCTACCGGGACAGAGCAGTTCTTC. It yields the protein CASSATGTEQFF.

The chain recombines TRBV7-8 with TRBJ2-2; 8 bases map to TRBD2. Germline-derived CDR1 and CDR2 are SGHVS and FQNEAQ. The CDR3 contains 19 residues. V lost 7 bases to trimming and J lost 4 bases; unmatched junction nucleotides: 20. CDR3 nucleotides: TGTGCCAGCATTCCCCGAGACCAAAGAGCGGGAGCAATCACCGGGGAGCTGTTTTTT. Residues: CASIPRDQRAGAITGELFF.

V usage is TRBV25-1 and J usage is TRBJ1-3; TRBD1 aligns across 7 bases. CDR3 size: 16 residues. Germline CDR1 is MGHDK and CDR2 is SYGVNS. V shed 3 bases and J 4 bases; nucleotides not matched to a gene: 9. CDR3 DNA: TGTGCCAGCAGTGAGAACAACGGGGACAGAGGAAACACCATATATTTT. Protein: CASSENNGDRGNTIYF.

This clone was counted once. V usage is TRBV7-2 and J usage is TRBJ2-5; TRBD2 might be the D (6 bases). The CDR3 covers 15 residues. The ends were cut back, 2 bases at V and 5 bases at J, with 15 bases in the middle. CDR1 is SGHTA and CDR2 is FQGNSA in the germline V gene. The CDR3, as DNA: TGTGCCAGCAGCTTATCGAGGGGAGGTCGGGAGACCCAGTACTTC. Protein: CASSLSRGGRETQYF.

This chain joins TRBV10-2 and TRBJ2-1; 12 nucleotides agree with TRBD2. Germline V gives CDR1 WSHSY, CDR2 SAAADI. Trimming took 4 bases from V and 0 from J; bases not matched to a gene: 7. The CDR3 sequence is 18 residues long. The CDR3 DNA reads TGCGCCAGCAGTGCTAGCGGGAGGGCCGTAAGCTCCTACAATGAGCAGTTCTTC. Its translation is CASSASGRAVSSYNEQFF.

The chain couples TRBV9 to TRBJ1-1; weak D call: TRBD1 (6 bases). V was pared by 4 bases and J by 6 bases, with 13 bases between. Germline CDR1 reads SGDLS; CDR2 reads YYNGEE. The CDR3 consists of 13 residues. This CDR3 reads CASSRGGAAEAFF. In nucleotides, the CDR3 is TGTGCCAGCAGCAGGGGGGGGGCAGCTGAAGCTTTCTTT.

V gene TRBV19 combines with J gene TRBJ2-7; perhaps TRBD1 as D (5 bases). Deletions cut 6 bases from V and 2 bases from J, with 14 bases between. CDR3 length equals 14 residues. Germline CDR1 is LNHDA and CDR2 is SQIVND (reference sequence). This CDR3 is CASSTQTAAYEQYF. CDR3 bases: TGTGCCAGTAGCACTCAGACAGCCGCCTACGAGCAGTACTTC.

This chain connects TRBV5-1 to TRBJ2-3, with D tentatively TRBD2 (6 bases). V lost 0 bases and J lost 2, with 10 bases in between. The length of the CDR3 is 15 residues. Germline V gives CDR1 SGHRS, CDR2 YFSETQ. The CDR3 nucleotides are TGCGCCAGCAGCTTGGAGGCGGGATACACAGATACGCAGTATTTT. This sequence encodes CASSLEAGYTDTQYF.

The chain links TRBV6-5 to TRBJ1-5; D is perhaps TRBD1 (5 bases). Per germline, CDR1 MNHEY and CDR2 SVGAGI. The V end was cut by 4 bases, the J end by 0 bases, with 13 bases between. The CDR3 length is 16 residues. CDR3 protein: CASSLSPGVSNQPQHF. CDR3 bases: TGTGCCAGCAGTTTGTCTCCGGGGGTTAGCAATCAGCCCCAGCATTTT.

The chain recombines TRBV2 with TRBJ2-1; 9 nucleotides agree with TRBD1. The CDR3 totals 15 residues. The junction had 6 bases not matched to a gene; V was cut back by 5 bases and J by 4 bases. Germline CDR1 and CDR2: SNHLY and FYNNEI. CDR3 loop: CASSSRDRDYNEQFF. The CDR3 DNA sequence: TGTGCCAGCAGTTCCCGGGACAGGGATTACAATGAGCAGTTCTTC.

The J gene is TRBJ2-5, the V gene TRBV28; 15 bases match TRBD2. V trimming: 10 bases; J trimming: 5 bases; junction bases outside the gene matches: 14. Germline CDR1 is MDHEN and CDR2 is SYDVKM. This CDR3 has 17 residues. As DNA, the CDR3 is TGTGCCACCAAACCGATGAGGGGGACTAGCGGGAGGGAGACCCAGTACTTC. Protein sequence: CATKPMRGTSGRETQYF.